A single sample gave rise to the 5 T cell receptor beta chains below, sequenced in a study of blood T cell repertoires in COVID-19 (dated by TCRdb to the early 2020s). Library construction relied on the immunoSEQ multiplex PCR assay. The table was pulled from immuneACCESS by TCRdb, which kept in-frame rearrangements only. Such tables lose some clones; where checked, under half of the loss comes from unresolved V genes, and the rest has no known cause. Across this sample there are about 160,000 clones, with roughly nine tenths seen only once. Under 4.5% of the sample is in the top ten clones. The sequenced sample consisted of peripheral blood. The receptor source for this set is a woman aged 65 to 85 with acute or convalescent COVID-19.

In this sample, this clone turned up once. The V gene is TRBV5-1, the J gene TRBJ2-5; D gene uncertain. Germline-derived CDR1 and CDR2 are SGHRS and YFSETQ. With 0 bases removed from V and 4 bases from J, the gap between germline ends came to 16 bases. The CDR3 extends over 16 amino acids. In nucleotides, the CDR3 is TGCGCCAGCAGCTTGGTCGTGGCTAGTCCACCAGAGACCCAGTACTTC. Translating gives CASSLVVASPPETQYF.

The V gene is TRBV20-1, the J gene TRBJ2-1; TRBD2 agrees at 9 bases. This CDR3 has 14 amino acids. CDR1 DFQATT and CDR2 SNEGSKA come from the germline V gene (reference sequence). V shed 3 bases, J shed 3 bases, and the junction held 3 bases outside the gene matches. The CDR3 bases are TGCAGTGCTAGTGGCGGGAGGGGCTACAATGAGCAGTTCTTC. It yields the protein CSASGGRGYNEQFF.

The chain uses TRBV7-8 and TRBJ2-7, with a weak D call TRBD2 (6 bases). V lost 3 bases, J lost 7 bases, and 13 bases lay in between. This CDR3 spans 13 amino acids. Germline assignment: CDR1 SGHVS and CDR2 FQNEAQ. The CDR3 spells CASSFSARGEQYF. The CDR3 DNA follows: TGTGCCAGCAGCTTTTCAGCTCGGGGGGAGCAGTACTTC. The entire variable domain, with the rest obtained from reference TRBV7-8 and TRBJ2-7, is as follows: GAGVSQSPRYKVAKRGQDVALRCDPISGHVSLFWYQQALGQGPEFLTYFQNEAQLDKSGLPSDRFFAERPEGSVSTLKIQRTQQEDSAVYLCASSFSARGEQYFGPGTRLTVT.

The chain links TRBV7-9 to TRBJ2-3; 9 nucleotides line up with TRBD1. The germline CDR1 and CDR2 sequences are SEHNR and FQNEAQ (reference sequence). V lost 5 bases to trimming and J lost 3 bases; unmatched junction nucleotides: 6. The CDR3 has 15 residues. This chain's CDR3 is CASSPRDRVTDTQYF. For the CDR3, the DNA is TGTGCCAGCAGCCCAAGGGACAGGGTAACAGATACGCAGTATTTT.

The rearrangement links TRBV5-1 to TRBJ2-1; D gene ambiguous. Germline CDR1 reads SGHRS; CDR2 reads YFSETQ. CDR3 length: 12 amino acids. V was clipped by 1 base and J by 7 bases, with 6 bases between them. CDR3 amino acids: CASSLPGNEQFF. Written as DNA, the CDR3 is TGCGCCAGCAGCTTGCCCGGGAATGAGCAGTTCTTC. Using reference TRBV5-1 and TRBJ2-1 for the parts outside the CDR3, the full variable domain is KAGVTQTPRYLIKTRGQQVTLSCSPISGHRSVSWYQQTPGQGLQFLFEYFSETQRNKGNFPGRFSGRQFSNSRSEMNVSTLELGDSALYLCASSLPGNEQFFGPGTRLTVL.